These 26 T cell receptor beta chains were all obtained from the same sample, sequenced in a study of vaccination and CD4 T cells after COVID-19. This sample's time point: late sampling 161 to 241 days after vaccination in a few convalescent patients. The treatment here: roughly 11-day PBMC culture with coronavirus spike peptide pools or control peptides (ViraFEST assay). Their antigen targets remain unknown. Cultured CD4+ T-cell DNA underwent Oncomine TCR Beta short-read sequencing. Each CDR3 protein gets one entry after TCRdb re-called the PCR reads with MiXCR. The sample yields about 22,000 distinct CDR3 sequences, 30% to 35% seen once. The material was CD4+ T cells from blood, cultured in vitro, obtained about 7 months after SARS-CoV-2 vaccination. Receptors originate from a human donor who had recovered from COVID-19.

The rearrangement links TRBV6-5 to TRBJ2-7; the match to TRBD2 covers 13 bases. Germline V gene sequence: CDR1 MNHEY, CDR2 SVGAGI. The J segment lost 4 bases and the V segment lost 4 bases, leaving 7 bases of the junction unmatched. This CDR3 spans 16 amino acids. The chain's CDR3 is CASSLTGLAGLYEQYF. For the CDR3, the DNA is TGTGCCAGCAGTTTGACGGGACTAGCGGGGCTATACGAGCAGTACTTC.

J is TRBJ2-3 and V is TRBV20-1; 8 bases are shared with TRBD2. Losses at the gene ends were 4 bases for V and 0 bases for J; bases not matched to a gene: 9. This CDR3 has 16 amino acids. CDR1 is DFQATT and CDR2 is SNEGSKA in the germline V gene (reference sequence). CDR3 nucleotide sequence: TGCAGTGCTAAAAGCCGGCTAGCGGGTAGCACAGATACGCAGTATTTT. Its translation: CSAKSRLAGSTDTQYF.

The chain combines TRBV6-1 with TRBJ1-2, with no clear D. There are 14 residues in the CDR3. Trimming removed 0 bases at V and 5 bases at J, with 10 bases between. Per germline, CDR1 MNHNS and CDR2 SASEGT. The chain's CDR3 is CASSEASRLYGYTF. The CDR3, as DNA: TGTGCCAGCAGTGAAGCGTCCAGGCTTTATGGCTACACCTTC.

This clonotype has just one count. CDR3 coding DNA: TGTGCCAGCAGTTTTCAGGGATCAGGCACAGATACGCAGTATTTT. It specifies CASSFQGSGTDTQYF. The gene calls are TRBV28 and TRBJ2-3; the D gene is possibly TRBD1 (5 bases). The CDR3 covers 15 residues. The V end was cut by 3 bases, the J end by 1 base, with 11 bases between. CDR1 is MDHEN, CDR2 SYDVKM, per germline.

In its sample, this clonotype was seen a few times. This chain joins TRBV18 and TRBJ1-2, with D possibly matching TRBD1 (5 bases). CDR3 length equals 14 residues. Trimming cost V 2 bases and J 4 bases, with 11 bases left between them. Looked up from germline, CDR1 is KGHSH and CDR2 is LQKENI. DNA of the CDR3: TGTGCCAGCTCACCAGGAAGGGACGGCTATGGCTACACCTTC. This gives the protein CASSPGRDGYGYTF.

The chain has TRBV6-2 or TRBV6-3 and TRBJ2-5; TRBD2 aligns across 8 bases. The CDR3 contains 19 residues. With 0 bases clipped from V and 7 bases from J, the junction kept 19 bases outside the gene matches. The V gene's germline CDR1 is MNHEY and CDR2 SVGEGT. CDR3 nucleotides: TGTGCCAGCAGTTACTCGGGACTAGAACGGTCCTACAATCGGGCGACCCAGTACTTC. It is translated as CASSYSGLERSYNRATQYF.

The table lists this clonotype with a few counts. The rearrangement links TRBV7-3 to TRBJ2-1; tentatively, D is TRBD2 (6 bases). CDR3 length: 16 residues. V was clipped by 2 bases and J by 4 bases, with 15 bases between them. Germline V lookup: CDR1 SGHTA, CDR2 FQGTGA. The CDR3: CASSLGGLPPYNEQFF. CDR3 DNA sequence: TGTGCCAGCAGCTTAGGGGGACTCCCTCCTTACAATGAGCAGTTCTTC.

Only a few counts were recorded for this clonotype. The J gene is TRBJ1-5, the V gene TRBV29-1; 7 positions agree with TRBD1. J gave up 1 base and V 6 bases, and 6 bases lay outside the gene matches. Germline V CDR1 and CDR2: SQVTM, ANQGSEA. This CDR3 region has 14 residues. The CDR3 loop is CSVLTGNSNQPQHF. The CDR3 nucleotides read TGCAGCGTATTGACAGGGAACAGCAATCAGCCCCAGCATTTT.

V is TRBV7-2 and J is TRBJ1-6; D might be TRBD1 (5 bases). Trimming pared 0 bases from V and 6 bases from J, leaving 9 bases between. The germline V gene has CDR1 SGHTA and CDR2 FQGNSA. The CDR3 covers 15 residues. CDR3 sequence reads: CASSLAGGGNSPLHF. The CDR3 DNA reads as TGTGCCAGCAGCTTAGCCGGGGGTGGTAATTCACCCCTCCACTTT.

The V call is TRBV18, the J call TRBJ2-1; TRBD1 aligns across 8 bases. CDR1 is KGHSH and CDR2 is LQKENI in the germline V gene. The V and J ends lost 2 bases and 8 bases, in that order; junction bases with no gene match: 11. This CDR3 spans 16 amino acids. In DNA, the CDR3 is TGTGCCAGCTCACCATCCGGCTCCTCAGGGGGCCATGAGCAGTTCTTC. Its protein is CASSPSGSSGGHEQFF.

The V gene is TRBV20-1, the J gene TRBJ2-5; no firm D call. The germline CDR1 and CDR2 sequences are DFQATT and SNEGSKA (reference sequence). This CDR3 is 11 amino acids long. V was trimmed by 6 bases and J by 3 bases, leaving 8 bases between them. CDR3 in amino acids: CSAAAEETQYF. The CDR3 nucleotides read TGCAGTGCCGCCGCTGAAGAGACCCAGTACTTC.

This clonotype was found once. V is TRBV20-1 and J is TRBJ2-2; no clear D gene. CDR1 and CDR2 (germline): DFQATT, SNEGSKA (reference sequence). V was pared by 6 bases and J by 4 bases, with 18 bases between. The CDR3 is 15 amino acids. CDR3 DNA sequence: TGCAGTGCGGCAGGTTCTACCCCGGGCACCGGGGAGCTGTTTTTT. Translation: CSAAGSTPGTGELFF.

This clonotype was observed a few times. The chain recombines TRBV28 with TRBJ2-1; D remains unclear. Between the trimmed V and J ends, which lost 5 bases and 15 bases, there was a span of 14 bases. The CDR3 is 11 residues long. Germline CDR1 MDHEN, CDR2 SYDVKM. Here the CDR3 reads CASSVSGPRFF. The CDR3 region has the DNA TGTGCCAGCAGTGTCTCCGGACCGAGGTTCTTC. Complete variable domain (other parts from reference TRBV28 and TRBJ2-1): DVKVTQSSRYLVKRTGEKVFLECVQDMDHENMFWYRQDPGLGLRLIYFSYDVKMKEKGDIPEGYSVSREKKERFSLILESASTNQTSMYLCASSVSGPRFFGPGTRLTVL.

This rearrangement joins TRBV18 to TRBJ2-5; 9 nucleotides align to TRBD2. Germline values: CDR1 KGHSH, CDR2 LQKENI. This CDR3 contains 15 residues. J gave up 4 bases and V 5 bases, and 8 bases lay outside the gene matches. The CDR3 bases are TGTGCCAGCTCATTTGGGACTAGCAAGAGAGAGACCCAGTACTTC. Protein sequence: CASSFGTSKRETQYF.

The genes are TRBV6-6 and TRBJ2-1, with TRBD2 identical over 13 bases. The CDR3 contains 16 residues. CDR1 is MNHNY and CDR2 is SVGAGI in the germline V gene (reference sequence). Trimming cost V 7 bases and J 9 bases; bases outside gene matches: 12. The CDR3 here is CASMRTSGSRGVEQFF. Written as DNA, the CDR3 is TGTGCCAGCATGCGGACTAGCGGGAGCCGAGGGGTTGAGCAGTTCTTC.

V is TRBV6-1 and J is TRBJ1-5; possible D gene TRBD1, 6 bases. CDR3 length: 15 amino acids. The V and J ends lost 6 bases and 2 bases respectively, with 14 bases between them. Germline V gene data show CDR1 as MNHNS and CDR2 as SASEGT. CDR3 in DNA: TGTGCCAGCAGCGCAGGGGTATTAGGCAATCAGCCCCAGCATTTT. Its protein is CASSAGVLGNQPQHF.

This clonotype was seen only a few times. V and J are TRBV7-2 and TRBJ1-5; D is possibly TRBD1 (5 bases). CDR3 length: 15 residues. CDR1 and CDR2 (germline): SGHTA, FQGNSA. The V end lost 2 bases, the J end lost 7 bases, and 15 bases lay between the germline ends. The CDR3 DNA follows: TGTGCCAGCAGCTTAAAAGGGGCGTCATGGCAGCCCCAGCATTTT. Protein sequence: CASSLKGASWQPQHF. Together with reference TRBV7-2 and TRBJ1-5, the CDR3 gives the full variable domain: GAGVSQSPSNKVTEKGKDVELRCDPISGHTALYWYRQSLGQGLEFLIYFQGNSAPDKSGLPSDRFSAERTGGSVSTLTIQRTQQEDSAVYLCASSLKGASWQPQHFGDGTRLSIL.

This rearrangement joins TRBV27 to TRBJ1-2; weak D call: TRBD1 (5 bases). CDR1 is MNHEY, CDR2 SMNVEV, per germline (reference sequence). The CDR3 totals 15 residues. V was cut by 2 bases and J by 0 bases, with 10 bases left in between. Written as DNA, the CDR3 is TGTGCCAGCAGTTTAAGACAGCCATCTAACTATGGCTACACCTTC. Its protein product is CASSLRQPSNYGYTF.

The chain joins TRBV18 to TRBJ1-5; D is unclear. From germline, CDR1 is KGHSH and CDR2 LQKENI. V shed 3 bases and J shed 2 bases, with 5 bases lying between them. This CDR3 is 13 amino acids long. The CDR3 region is CASSPGRNQPQHF. The CDR3 region has the DNA TGTGCCAGCTCACCTGGGCGCAATCAGCCCCAGCATTTT. The full variable domain, in which reference TRBV18 and TRBJ1-5 provide the parts outside the CDR3, is NAGVMQNPRHLVRRRGQEARLRCSPMKGHSHVYWYRQLPEEGLKFMVYLQKENIIDESGMPKERFSAEFPKEGPSILRIQQVVRGDSAAYFCASSPGRNQPQHFGDGTRLSIL.

This clonotype was counted a few times. The chain couples TRBV11-2 to TRBJ2-5; no firm D call. CDR1 and CDR2 from the germline V gene are SGHAT and FQNNGV. This CDR3 comprises 12 residues. The V end was cut by 4 bases, the J end by 5 bases, with 8 bases between. CDR3 sequence (DNA): TGTGCCAGCAGCTCCGGCCGGGAGACCCAGTACTTC. Its translation is CASSSGRETQYF.

This clonotype was counted once. The chain recombines TRBV7-3 with TRBJ2-3; D not resolved. Trimming removed 0 bases at V and 1 base at J, with 8 bases between. CDR3 size: 15 residues. Per the germline V gene, CDR1 is SGHTA and CDR2 is FQGTGA. In DNA, the CDR3 is TGTGCCAGCAGCTTAACAGGGCTTCGCACAGATACGCAGTATTTT. Its translation: CASSLTGLRTDTQYF.

The V and J genes are TRBV20-1 and TRBJ2-2; D gene ambiguous. Germline V gives CDR1 DFQATT, CDR2 SNEGSKA (reference sequence). This CDR3 comprises 16 residues. V was cut by 5 bases and J by 0 bases, with 16 bases left in between. Written as DNA, the CDR3 is TGCAGTGCTGCCCCCATGGCTGTTACGAACACCGGGGAGCTGTTTTTT. Translated, it gives CSAAPMAVTNTGELFF.

J is TRBJ2-1 and V is TRBV7-9; tentatively, D is TRBD2 (6 bases). Between the trimmed V and J ends, which lost 1 base and 2 bases, there was a span of 12 bases. Germline V lookup: CDR1 SEHNR, CDR2 FQNEAQ (reference sequence). The length of the CDR3 is 16 residues. CDR3 sequence: CASSLGAGRTYNEQFF. DNA of the CDR3: TGTGCCAGCAGCTTAGGGGCGGGAAGGACCTACAATGAGCAGTTCTTC.

The V gene is TRBV7-3, the J gene TRBJ2-3; D is tentatively TRBD1 or TRBD2 (5 bases each). This CDR3 is built from 14 residues. V lost 5 bases and J lost 3, with 12 bases in between. Germline V gene data show CDR1 as SGHTA and CDR2 as FQGTGA. In DNA, the CDR3 is TGTGCCAGCAGCCCAATAGGGGAGACAGATACGCAGTATTTT. Translating it yields CASSPIGETDTQYF.

This clonotype showed up just a few times. The V call is TRBV29-1, the J call TRBJ1-6; D gene uncertain. The CDR3 contains 13 residues. Deletions cut 4 bases from V and 5 bases from J, with 9 bases between. Germline assignment: CDR1 SQVTM and CDR2 ANQGSEA. CDR3 loop: CSVAQDNNSPLHF. DNA for the CDR3: TGCAGCGTTGCACAAGACAATAATTCACCCCTCCACTTT.

This clonotype was found a few times. This chain's CDR3 is CASTSSEDTQYF. The CDR3 DNA follows: TGTGCCAGCACCTCCTCGGAAGATACGCAGTATTTT. J is TRBJ2-3 and V is TRBV28; D is ambiguous. Per the germline V gene, CDR1 is MDHEN and CDR2 is SYDVKM. The CDR3 extends over 12 amino acids. V was pared by 7 bases and J by 5 bases, with 10 bases between.